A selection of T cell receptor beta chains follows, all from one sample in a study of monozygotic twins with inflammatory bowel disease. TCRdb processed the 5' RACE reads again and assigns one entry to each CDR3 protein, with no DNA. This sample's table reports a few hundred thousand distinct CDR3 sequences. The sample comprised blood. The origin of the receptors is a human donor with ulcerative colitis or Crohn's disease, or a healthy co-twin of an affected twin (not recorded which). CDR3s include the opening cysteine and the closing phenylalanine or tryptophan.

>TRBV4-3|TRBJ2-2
CASSPRGPNTGELFF
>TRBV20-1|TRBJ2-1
CSAREGIVDEQFF
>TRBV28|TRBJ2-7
CASSSSGQTNSYEQYF
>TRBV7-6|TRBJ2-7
CASSRGTGKSSYEQYF
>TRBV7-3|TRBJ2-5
CASSSPGQLYQETQYF
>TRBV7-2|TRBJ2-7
CASSSSGQAYEQYF
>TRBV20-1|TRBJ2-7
CSASSSASGRAEQYF
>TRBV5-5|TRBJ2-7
CASSFSRNTYEQYF
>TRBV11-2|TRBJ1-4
CASSLQGKGEKLFF
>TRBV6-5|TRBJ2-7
CASSYSRRGGAYEQYF
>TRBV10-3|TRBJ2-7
CAIRRDGSSYEQYF
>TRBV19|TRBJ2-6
CASSIGGSGANVLTF
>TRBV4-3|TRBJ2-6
CASSQDSRGESGANVLTF
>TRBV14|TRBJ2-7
CASSQEQGPIGQPPYEQYF
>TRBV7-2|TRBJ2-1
CASSLDTAGTGFQFF
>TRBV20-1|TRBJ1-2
CSASKDAGYTF
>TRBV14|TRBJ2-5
CASSYRQLQETQYF
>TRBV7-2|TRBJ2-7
CASSSTGTGAYEQYF
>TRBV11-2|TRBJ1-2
CASSLGPEGGYTF
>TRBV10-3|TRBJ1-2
CAISELAENYGYTF
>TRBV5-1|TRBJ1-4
CASSFSRATNEKLFF
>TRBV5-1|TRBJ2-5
CASSLPTGGRQETQYF
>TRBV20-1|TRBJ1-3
CSARVLGVFSGNTIYF
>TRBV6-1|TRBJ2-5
CASSDPSGQETQYF
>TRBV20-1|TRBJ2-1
CSAEAARYNEQFF
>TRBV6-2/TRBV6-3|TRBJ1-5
CASSNPGQGAVQPQHF
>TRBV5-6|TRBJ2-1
CASMETGMINEQFF
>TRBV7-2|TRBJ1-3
CASSIGQFPSGNTIYF
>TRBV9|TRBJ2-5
CASSVGFSGARETQYF
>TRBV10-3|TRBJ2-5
CAISDGLKETQYF
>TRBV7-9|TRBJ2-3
CASSTSPTQYF
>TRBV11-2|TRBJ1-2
CASSLVRTGFPGYTF
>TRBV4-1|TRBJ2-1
CASSQDRLIAGGPYNEQFF
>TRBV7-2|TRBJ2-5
CASSLVLGFETQYF
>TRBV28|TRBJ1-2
CASSLWYSGNGYTF
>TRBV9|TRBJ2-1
CASSRSPNNEQFF
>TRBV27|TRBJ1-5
CASSLSGTTGNQPQHF
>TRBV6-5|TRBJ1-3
CASSRQGVNTIYF
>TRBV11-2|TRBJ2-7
CASSLVSGKPGQDLKWDPYEQYF
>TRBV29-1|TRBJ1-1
CSVVSGLTEAFF
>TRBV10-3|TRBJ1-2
CAISEAYGYTF
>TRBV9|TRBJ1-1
CASSVGQFLGNTEAFF
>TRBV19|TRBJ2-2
CASSGWDFNTGELFF
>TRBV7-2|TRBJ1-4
CASSSAYLTDLEKLFF
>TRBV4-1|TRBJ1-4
CASSQEQGGEKLFF
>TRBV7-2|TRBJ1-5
CASSLTQGSQPQHF
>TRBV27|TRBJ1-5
CASSNSGLGIYSNQPQRF
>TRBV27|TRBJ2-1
CASYLAGQGPGEQFF
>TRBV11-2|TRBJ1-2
CASSLETGNGYTF